Below, 11 T cell receptor beta chains from the same sample are listed, as sequenced in a study of OX40 agonist ivuxolimab in advanced cancers. Preparation of the library involved the immunoSEQ multiplex PCR assay. TCRdb retrieved this table from immuneACCESS and kept in-frame rearrangements only. Not all clones are present; in checked studies, unresolved V genes account for under half, and no reason is known for the remainder. This sample is represented by 60,000 to 80,000 clones; over 70% of them were singletons. Together, the top ten hold roughly 5.3% of the sample. Sample: CD4+ or CD8+ T cells sorted from blood, taken in a trial of the OX40 agonist ivuxolimab. Receptors originate from an adult with an advanced solid tumor such as melanoma, head and neck, liver or kidney cancer.

This sequence joins TRBV5-4 and TRBJ2-1; 10 bases line up with TRBD2. This CDR3 has 16 residues. Trimming at V came to 4 bases and at J to 2 bases, leaving 6 bases not matched to a gene. Germline values: CDR1 SGHNT, CDR2 YYREEE (reference sequence). The CDR3 reads CASSRKSGGAYNEQFF. DNA for the CDR3: TGTGCCAGCAGCCGTAAAAGCGGGGGGGCCTACAATGAGCAGTTCTTC.

The J gene is TRBJ2-2, the V gene TRBV2, with D perhaps TRBD1 (5 bases). CDR1 and CDR2 (germline): SNHLY, FYNNEI. Trimming removed 6 bases at V and 0 bases at J, with 11 bases between. The CDR3 has 15 amino acids. This CDR3 reads CASSKDTPNTGELFF. CDR3 nucleotide sequence: TGTGCCAGCAGCAAGGACACCCCGAACACCGGGGAGCTGTTTTTT.

The chain links TRBV23-1 to TRBJ2-7; 7 bases align to TRBD2. TRBV23-1 is placed among ORFs of uncertain function. J gave up 6 bases and V 4 bases, and 12 bases lay outside the gene matches. The CDR3 totals 15 residues. CDR3 coding DNA: TGCGCCAGCAGTCCACGTGGGGGAGGGCCCCGCGAGCAGTACTTC. Translating gives CASSPRGGGPREQYF.

V usage is TRBV27 and J usage is TRBJ1-5; possibly TRBD1 for D (5 bases). Germline V CDR1 and CDR2: MNHEY, SMNVEV (reference sequence). The V and J ends lost 3 bases and 0 bases respectively, with 6 bases between them. This CDR3 contains 14 residues. The CDR3: CASSLGDSNQPQHF. The CDR3 coding sequence is TGTGCCAGCAGTTTGGGGGATAGCAATCAGCCCCAGCATTTT.

J is TRBJ1-4 and V is TRBV30; D ambiguous. CDR3 length: 14 residues. The V end was cut by 2 bases, the J end by 3 bases, with 10 bases between. Germline CDR1 reads GTSNPN; CDR2 reads SVGIG (reference sequence). CDR3 sequence: CAWSSTSANEKLFF. In DNA, the CDR3 is TGTGCCTGGAGTTCCACCAGCGCTAATGAAAAACTGTTTTTT.

The chain combines TRBV6-6 with TRBJ2-2; D remains unclear. The CDR3 sequence is 14 residues long. CDR1 MNHNY and CDR2 SVGAGI come from the germline V gene (reference sequence). V was clipped by 5 bases and J by 6 bases, with 13 bases between them. CDR3 DNA: TGTGCCAGCAGTCCGGCTAAGGCGGCCGGGGAGCTGTTTTTT. Translation: CASSPAKAAGELFF.

J is TRBJ2-2 and V is TRBV7-9; D gene uncertain. Germline lookup yields CDR1 SEHNR and CDR2 FQNEAQ (reference sequence). Trimming pared 3 bases from V and 5 bases from J, leaving 7 bases between. This CDR3 region has 13 residues. The CDR3: CASSFSRTGELFF. For the CDR3, the DNA is TGTGCCAGCAGCTTCAGTAGGACCGGGGAGCTGTTTTTT.

The J gene is TRBJ1-5, the V gene TRBV28; D remains unclear. The V end was cut by 2 bases, the J end by 7 bases, with 3 bases between. This CDR3 is 11 amino acids long. Germline values: CDR1 MDHEN, CDR2 SYDVKM. Here the CDR3 reads CASSLRQPQHF. The CDR3 DNA sequence: TGTGCCAGCAGTTTACGGCAGCCCCAGCATTTT.

This rearrangement joins TRBV7-8 to TRBJ1-1; 7 bases agree with TRBD1. V dropped 7 bases and J dropped 4; count of bases not matched to a gene: 9. The CDR3 consists of 14 residues. Germline V gene lookup returns CDR1 SGHVS and CDR2 FQNEAQ. The CDR3 nucleotides are TGTGCCAGCACACAACCCGACAGGGCCACTGAAGCTTTCTTT. Translating it yields CASTQPDRATEAFF. The variable domain in full, completed from reference TRBV7-8 and TRBJ1-1, reads GAGVSQSPRYKVAKRGQDVALRCDPISGHVSLFWYQQALGQGPEFLTYFQNEAQLDKSGLPSDRFFAERPEGSVSTLKIQRTQQEDSAVYLCASTQPDRATEAFFGQGTRLTVV.

J is TRBJ1-2 and V is TRBV10-1, with 10 bases identical to TRBD1. V lost 3 bases, J lost 1 base, and 2 bases stayed unmatched. CDR1 and CDR2 (germline): WNHNN, SYGVQD (reference sequence). The CDR3 spans 15 residues. Here the CDR3 DNA reads TGCGCCAGCAGTGAAGGGACAGGGGTTAACTATGGCTACACCTTC. Its protein product is CASSEGTGVNYGYTF.

As regards this clone: Germline is not matched at one junction end, which may reflect a read error. This chain links TRBV4-1 with TRBJ1-4; D may be TRBD1 (6 bases). The CDR3 covers 16 residues. Germline V gene lookup returns CDR1 MGHRA and CDR2 YSYEKL. For the CDR3, the DNA is TGCGCCAGCAGCCAACCCTCCCGGGACACTACTGAAAAACTGTTTTTT. It specifies CASSQPSRDTTEKLFF.